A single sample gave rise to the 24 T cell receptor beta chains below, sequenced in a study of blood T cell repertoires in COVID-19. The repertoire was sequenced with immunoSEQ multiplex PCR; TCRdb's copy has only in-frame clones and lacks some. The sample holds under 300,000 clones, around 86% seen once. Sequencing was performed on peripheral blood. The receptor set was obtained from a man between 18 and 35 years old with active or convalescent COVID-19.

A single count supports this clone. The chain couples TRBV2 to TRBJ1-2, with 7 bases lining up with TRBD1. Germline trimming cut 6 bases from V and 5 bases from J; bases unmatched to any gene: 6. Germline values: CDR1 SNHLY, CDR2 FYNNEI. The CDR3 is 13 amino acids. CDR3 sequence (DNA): TGTGCCAGCAGACAGCAACAGGGGTATGGCTACACCTTC. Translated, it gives CASRQQQGYGYTF.

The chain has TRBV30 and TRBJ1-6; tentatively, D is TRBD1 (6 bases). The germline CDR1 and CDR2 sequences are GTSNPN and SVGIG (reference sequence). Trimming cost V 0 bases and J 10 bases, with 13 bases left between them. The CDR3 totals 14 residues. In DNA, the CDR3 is TGTGCCTGGAGTGTATTAGGGGGTGAATCACCCCTCCACTTT. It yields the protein CAWSVLGGESPLHF.

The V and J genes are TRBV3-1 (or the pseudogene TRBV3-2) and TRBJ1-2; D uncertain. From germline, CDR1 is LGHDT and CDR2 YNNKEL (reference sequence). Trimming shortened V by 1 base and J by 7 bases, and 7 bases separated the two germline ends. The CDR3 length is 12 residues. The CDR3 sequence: CASSQVPGGYTF. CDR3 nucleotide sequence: TGTGCCAGCAGCCAAGTCCCCGGTGGCTACACCTTC.

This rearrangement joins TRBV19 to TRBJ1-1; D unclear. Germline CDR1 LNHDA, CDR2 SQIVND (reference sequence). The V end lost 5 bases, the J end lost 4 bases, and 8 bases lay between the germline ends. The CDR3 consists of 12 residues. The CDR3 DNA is TGTGCCAGTAGTTCTTGGCCCACTGAAGCTTTCTTT. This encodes CASSSWPTEAFF.

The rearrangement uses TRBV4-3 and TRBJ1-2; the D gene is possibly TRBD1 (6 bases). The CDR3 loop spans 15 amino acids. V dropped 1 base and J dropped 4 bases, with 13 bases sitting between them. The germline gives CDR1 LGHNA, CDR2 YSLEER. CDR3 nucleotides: TGCGCCAGCAGCCAAGCACGACAGGTGGGCTATGGCTACACCTTC. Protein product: CASSQARQVGYGYTF.

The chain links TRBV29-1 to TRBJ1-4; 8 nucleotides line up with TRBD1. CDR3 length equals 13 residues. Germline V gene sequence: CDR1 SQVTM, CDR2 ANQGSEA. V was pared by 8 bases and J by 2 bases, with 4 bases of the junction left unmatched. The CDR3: CSHRTGTNEKLFF. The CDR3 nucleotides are TGCAGCCACAGGACAGGGACTAATGAAAAACTGTTTTTT.

The CDR3 spells CASLTGGSGNTIYF. The CDR3 region has the DNA TGTGCCAGCCTCACAGGGGGTAGTGGAAACACCATATATTTT. The chain uses TRBV27 and TRBJ1-3; 8 nucleotides match TRBD1. Per the germline V gene, CDR1 is MNHEY and CDR2 is SMNVEV (reference sequence). This CDR3 is built from 14 residues. V shed 8 bases, J shed 3 bases, and the junction held 6 bases outside the gene matches.

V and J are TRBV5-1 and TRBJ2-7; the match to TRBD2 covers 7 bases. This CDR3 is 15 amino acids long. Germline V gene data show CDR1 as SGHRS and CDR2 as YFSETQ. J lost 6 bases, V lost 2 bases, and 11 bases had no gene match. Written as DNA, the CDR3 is TGCGCCAGCAGCTTCCAAGGCGCGGGAGATCTCGAGCAGTACTTC. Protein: CASSFQGAGDLEQYF.

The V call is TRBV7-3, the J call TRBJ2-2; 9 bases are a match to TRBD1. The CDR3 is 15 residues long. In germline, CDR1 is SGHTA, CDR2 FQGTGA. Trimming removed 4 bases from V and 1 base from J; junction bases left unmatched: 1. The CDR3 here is CASSSGQGNTGELFF. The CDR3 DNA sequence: TGTGCCAGCAGCTCGGGACAGGGGAACACCGGGGAGCTGTTTTTT.

CDR3 in amino acids: CASSFFSGRARTGELFF. The CDR3 bases are TGTGCCAGCAGCTTTTTTAGCGGGAGGGCCCGCACCGGGGAGCTGTTTTTT. This chain connects TRBV7-2 to TRBJ2-2, with TRBD2 identical over 11 bases. With 3 bases clipped from V and 4 bases from J, the junction kept 7 bases outside the gene matches. Looked up from germline, CDR1 is SGHTA and CDR2 is FQGNSA. This CDR3 region has 17 residues.

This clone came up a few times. CDR3 sequence (DNA): TGTGCCAGCAGTCAACACGGGACTATGATTCAACTGTTTTTT. Translated: CASSQHGTMIQLFF. The chain couples TRBV27 to TRBJ2-2; 7 bases align to TRBD2. CDR1 is MNHEY and CDR2 is SMNVEV in the germline V gene (reference sequence). There are 14 residues in the CDR3. V shed 5 bases and J 14 bases; nucleotides not matched to a gene: 14.

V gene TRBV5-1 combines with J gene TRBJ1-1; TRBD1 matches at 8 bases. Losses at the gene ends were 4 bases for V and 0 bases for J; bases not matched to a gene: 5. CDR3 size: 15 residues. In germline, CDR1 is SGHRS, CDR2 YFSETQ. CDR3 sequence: CASSPGTGMNTEAFF. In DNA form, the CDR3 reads TGCGCCAGCAGCCCAGGGACAGGAATGAACACTGAAGCTTTCTTT.

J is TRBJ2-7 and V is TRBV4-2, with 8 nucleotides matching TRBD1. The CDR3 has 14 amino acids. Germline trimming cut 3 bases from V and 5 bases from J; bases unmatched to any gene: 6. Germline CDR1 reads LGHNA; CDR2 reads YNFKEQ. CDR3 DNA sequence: TGTGCCAGCAGCCATTCAGGGGGCTCGGACGAGCAGTACTTC. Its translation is CASSHSGGSDEQYF.

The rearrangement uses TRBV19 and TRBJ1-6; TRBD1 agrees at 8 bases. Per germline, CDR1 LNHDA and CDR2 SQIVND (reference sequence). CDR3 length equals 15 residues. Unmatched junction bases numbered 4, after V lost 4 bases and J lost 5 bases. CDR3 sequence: CASSTGTGDNSPLHF. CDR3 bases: TGTGCCAGTAGTACAGGGACAGGAGATAATTCACCCCTCCACTTT.

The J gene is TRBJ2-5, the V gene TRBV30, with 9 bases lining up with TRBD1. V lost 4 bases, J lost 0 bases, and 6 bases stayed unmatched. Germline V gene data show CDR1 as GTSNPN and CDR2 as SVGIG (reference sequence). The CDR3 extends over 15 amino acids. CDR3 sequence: CAWNPGQGNQETQYF. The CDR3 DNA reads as TGTGCCTGGAACCCGGGACAGGGCAACCAAGAGACCCAGTACTTC.

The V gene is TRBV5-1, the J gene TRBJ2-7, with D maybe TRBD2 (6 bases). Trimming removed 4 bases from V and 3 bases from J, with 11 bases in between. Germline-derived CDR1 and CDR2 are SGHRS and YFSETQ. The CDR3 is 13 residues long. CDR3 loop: CASSRRADYEQYF. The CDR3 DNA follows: TGCGCCAGCAGCCGGAGGGCAGACTACGAGCAGTACTTC.

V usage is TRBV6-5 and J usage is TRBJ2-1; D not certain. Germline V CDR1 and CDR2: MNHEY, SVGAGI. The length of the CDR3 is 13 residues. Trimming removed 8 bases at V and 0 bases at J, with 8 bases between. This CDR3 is CASSRSSYNEQFF. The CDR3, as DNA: TGTGCCAGCTCGAGGAGCTCCTACAATGAGCAGTTCTTC.

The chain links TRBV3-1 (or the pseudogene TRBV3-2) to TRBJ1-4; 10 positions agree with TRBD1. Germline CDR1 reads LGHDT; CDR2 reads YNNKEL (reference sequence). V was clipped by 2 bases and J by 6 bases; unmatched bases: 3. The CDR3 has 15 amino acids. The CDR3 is CASSQPGTGDEKLFF. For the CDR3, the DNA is TGTGCCAGCAGCCAACCCGGGACAGGGGATGAAAAACTGTTTTTT.

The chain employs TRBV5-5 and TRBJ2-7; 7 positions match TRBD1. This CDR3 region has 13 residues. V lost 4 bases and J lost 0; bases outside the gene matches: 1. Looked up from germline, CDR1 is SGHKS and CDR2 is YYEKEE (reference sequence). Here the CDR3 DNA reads TGTGCCAGCAGCGACAGGGCCTCCTACGAGCAGTACTTC. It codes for CASSDRASYEQYF. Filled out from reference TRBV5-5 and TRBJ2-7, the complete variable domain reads DAGVTQSPTHLIKTRGQQVTLRCSPISGHKSVSWYQQVLGQGPQFIFQYYEKEERGRGNFPDRFSARQFPNYSSELNVNALLLGDSALYLCASSDRASYEQYFGPGTRLTVT.

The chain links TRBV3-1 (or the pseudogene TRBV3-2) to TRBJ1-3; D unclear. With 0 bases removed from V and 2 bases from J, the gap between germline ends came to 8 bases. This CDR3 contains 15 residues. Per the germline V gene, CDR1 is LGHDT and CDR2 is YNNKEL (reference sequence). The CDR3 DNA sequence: TGTGCCAGCAGCCAAGATGCGATACCTGGAAACACCATATATTTT. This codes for CASSQDAIPGNTIYF.

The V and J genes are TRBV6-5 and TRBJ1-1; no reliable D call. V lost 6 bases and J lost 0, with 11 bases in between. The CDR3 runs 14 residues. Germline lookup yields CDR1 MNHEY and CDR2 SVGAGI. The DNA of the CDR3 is TGTGCCAGCAGGGATTACGGGATGAACACTGAAGCTTTCTTT. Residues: CASRDYGMNTEAFF.

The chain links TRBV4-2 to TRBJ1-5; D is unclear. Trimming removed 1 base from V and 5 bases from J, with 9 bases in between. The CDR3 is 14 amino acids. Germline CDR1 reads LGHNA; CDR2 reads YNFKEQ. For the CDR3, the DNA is TGTGCCAGCAGCCAAGGGGTCGGGGATCAGCCCCAGCATTTT. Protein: CASSQGVGDQPQHF.

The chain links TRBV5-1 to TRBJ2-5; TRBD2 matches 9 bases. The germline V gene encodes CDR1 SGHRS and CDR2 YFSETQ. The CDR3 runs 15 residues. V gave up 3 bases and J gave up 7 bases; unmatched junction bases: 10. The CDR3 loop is CASSSGTSFLGTQYF. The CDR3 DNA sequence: TGCGCCAGCAGCTCCGGGACTAGCTTCTTGGGGACCCAGTACTTC.

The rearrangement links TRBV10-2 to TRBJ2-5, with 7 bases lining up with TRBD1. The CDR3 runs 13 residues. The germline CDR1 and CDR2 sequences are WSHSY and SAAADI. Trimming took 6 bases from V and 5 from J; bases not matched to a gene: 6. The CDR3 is CASSGQVRETQYF. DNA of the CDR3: TGCGCCAGCAGCGGACAGGTCAGGGAGACCCAGTACTTC.